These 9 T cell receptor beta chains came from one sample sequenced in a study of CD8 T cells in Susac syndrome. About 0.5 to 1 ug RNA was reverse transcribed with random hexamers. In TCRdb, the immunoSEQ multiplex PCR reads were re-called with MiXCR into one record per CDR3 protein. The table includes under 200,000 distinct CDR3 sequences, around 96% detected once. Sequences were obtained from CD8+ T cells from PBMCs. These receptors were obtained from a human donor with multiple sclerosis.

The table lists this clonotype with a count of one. CDR3 sequence reads: CASQGAWEQYF. CDR3 DNA: TGTGCCAGCCAGGGGGCTTGGGAGCAGTACTTC. J is TRBJ2-7 and V is TRBV6-6, with TRBD1 identical over 8 bases. Germline lookup yields CDR1 MNHNY and CDR2 SVGAGI (reference sequence). The CDR3 has 11 amino acids. V trimming: 8 bases; J trimming: 7 bases; junction bases outside the gene matches: 4.

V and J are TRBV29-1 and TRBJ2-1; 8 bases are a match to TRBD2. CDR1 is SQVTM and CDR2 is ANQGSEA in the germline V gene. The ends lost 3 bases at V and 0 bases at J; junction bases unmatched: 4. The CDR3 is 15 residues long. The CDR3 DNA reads TGCAGCGTTGAGTGGACTAGCATCTCCTACAATGAGCAGTTCTTC. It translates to CSVEWTSISYNEQFF.

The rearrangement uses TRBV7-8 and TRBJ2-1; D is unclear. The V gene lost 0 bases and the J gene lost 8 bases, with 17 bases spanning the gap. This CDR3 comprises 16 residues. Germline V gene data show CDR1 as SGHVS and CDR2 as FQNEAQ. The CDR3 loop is CASSLAGPSSIDEQFF. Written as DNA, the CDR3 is TGTGCCAGCAGCTTAGCAGGGCCTAGTTCTATCGATGAGCAGTTCTTC.

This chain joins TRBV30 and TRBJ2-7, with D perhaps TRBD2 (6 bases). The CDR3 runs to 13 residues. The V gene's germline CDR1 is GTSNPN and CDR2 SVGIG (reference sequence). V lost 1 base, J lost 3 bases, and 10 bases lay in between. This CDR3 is CAWSGAGNYEQYF. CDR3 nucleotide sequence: TGTGCCTGGAGTGGCGCGGGAAACTACGAGCAGTACTTC. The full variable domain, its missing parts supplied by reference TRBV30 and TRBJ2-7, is SQTIHQWPATLVQPVGSPLSLECTVEGTSNPNLYWYRQAAGRGLQLLFYSVGIGQISSEVPQNLSASRPQDRQFILSSKKLLLSDSGFYLCAWSGAGNYEQYFGPGTRLTVT.

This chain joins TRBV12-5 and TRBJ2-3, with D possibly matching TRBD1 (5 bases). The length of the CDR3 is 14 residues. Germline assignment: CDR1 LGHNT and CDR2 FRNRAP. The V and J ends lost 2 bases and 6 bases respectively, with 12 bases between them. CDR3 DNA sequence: TGTGCTAGTGGTTTGACGACAGTCCCGGATACGCAGTATTTT. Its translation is CASGLTTVPDTQYF.

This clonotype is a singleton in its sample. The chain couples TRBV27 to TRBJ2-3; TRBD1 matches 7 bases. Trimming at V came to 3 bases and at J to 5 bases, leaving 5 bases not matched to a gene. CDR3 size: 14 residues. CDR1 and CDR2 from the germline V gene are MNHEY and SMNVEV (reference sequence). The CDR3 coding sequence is TGTGCCAGCAGTTTCGTAGGGGGCGAAGATACGCAGTATTTT. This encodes CASSFVGGEDTQYF.

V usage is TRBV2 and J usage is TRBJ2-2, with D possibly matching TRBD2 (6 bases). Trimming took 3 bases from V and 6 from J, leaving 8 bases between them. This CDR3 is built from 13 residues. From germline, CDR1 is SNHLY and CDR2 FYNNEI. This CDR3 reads CASSDGGPGELFF. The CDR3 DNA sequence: TGTGCCAGCAGTGACGGGGGTCCCGGGGAGCTGTTTTTT.

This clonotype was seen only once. CDR3 sequence (DNA): TGTGCCACCAGCATTGGGGACCCTCCCTTGCAGCAGTACTTC. It yields the protein CATSIGDPPLQQYF. The chain joins TRBV15 to TRBJ2-7; D might be TRBD1 or TRBD2, each matching 5 bases. Germline CDR1 reads LNHNV; CDR2 reads YYDKDF (reference sequence). The CDR3 consists of 14 residues. V lost 4 bases and J lost 8, with 18 bases in between.

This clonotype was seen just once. The CDR3 spells CASSAGPREQYF. DNA for the CDR3: TGTGCCAGCAGCGCGGGCCCCCGCGAGCAGTACTTC. The genes are TRBV27 and TRBJ2-7; D is possibly TRBD2 (5 bases). In germline, CDR1 is MNHEY, CDR2 SMNVEV (reference sequence). Trimming took 6 bases from V and 6 from J, leaving 12 bases between them. This CDR3 region has 12 residues.